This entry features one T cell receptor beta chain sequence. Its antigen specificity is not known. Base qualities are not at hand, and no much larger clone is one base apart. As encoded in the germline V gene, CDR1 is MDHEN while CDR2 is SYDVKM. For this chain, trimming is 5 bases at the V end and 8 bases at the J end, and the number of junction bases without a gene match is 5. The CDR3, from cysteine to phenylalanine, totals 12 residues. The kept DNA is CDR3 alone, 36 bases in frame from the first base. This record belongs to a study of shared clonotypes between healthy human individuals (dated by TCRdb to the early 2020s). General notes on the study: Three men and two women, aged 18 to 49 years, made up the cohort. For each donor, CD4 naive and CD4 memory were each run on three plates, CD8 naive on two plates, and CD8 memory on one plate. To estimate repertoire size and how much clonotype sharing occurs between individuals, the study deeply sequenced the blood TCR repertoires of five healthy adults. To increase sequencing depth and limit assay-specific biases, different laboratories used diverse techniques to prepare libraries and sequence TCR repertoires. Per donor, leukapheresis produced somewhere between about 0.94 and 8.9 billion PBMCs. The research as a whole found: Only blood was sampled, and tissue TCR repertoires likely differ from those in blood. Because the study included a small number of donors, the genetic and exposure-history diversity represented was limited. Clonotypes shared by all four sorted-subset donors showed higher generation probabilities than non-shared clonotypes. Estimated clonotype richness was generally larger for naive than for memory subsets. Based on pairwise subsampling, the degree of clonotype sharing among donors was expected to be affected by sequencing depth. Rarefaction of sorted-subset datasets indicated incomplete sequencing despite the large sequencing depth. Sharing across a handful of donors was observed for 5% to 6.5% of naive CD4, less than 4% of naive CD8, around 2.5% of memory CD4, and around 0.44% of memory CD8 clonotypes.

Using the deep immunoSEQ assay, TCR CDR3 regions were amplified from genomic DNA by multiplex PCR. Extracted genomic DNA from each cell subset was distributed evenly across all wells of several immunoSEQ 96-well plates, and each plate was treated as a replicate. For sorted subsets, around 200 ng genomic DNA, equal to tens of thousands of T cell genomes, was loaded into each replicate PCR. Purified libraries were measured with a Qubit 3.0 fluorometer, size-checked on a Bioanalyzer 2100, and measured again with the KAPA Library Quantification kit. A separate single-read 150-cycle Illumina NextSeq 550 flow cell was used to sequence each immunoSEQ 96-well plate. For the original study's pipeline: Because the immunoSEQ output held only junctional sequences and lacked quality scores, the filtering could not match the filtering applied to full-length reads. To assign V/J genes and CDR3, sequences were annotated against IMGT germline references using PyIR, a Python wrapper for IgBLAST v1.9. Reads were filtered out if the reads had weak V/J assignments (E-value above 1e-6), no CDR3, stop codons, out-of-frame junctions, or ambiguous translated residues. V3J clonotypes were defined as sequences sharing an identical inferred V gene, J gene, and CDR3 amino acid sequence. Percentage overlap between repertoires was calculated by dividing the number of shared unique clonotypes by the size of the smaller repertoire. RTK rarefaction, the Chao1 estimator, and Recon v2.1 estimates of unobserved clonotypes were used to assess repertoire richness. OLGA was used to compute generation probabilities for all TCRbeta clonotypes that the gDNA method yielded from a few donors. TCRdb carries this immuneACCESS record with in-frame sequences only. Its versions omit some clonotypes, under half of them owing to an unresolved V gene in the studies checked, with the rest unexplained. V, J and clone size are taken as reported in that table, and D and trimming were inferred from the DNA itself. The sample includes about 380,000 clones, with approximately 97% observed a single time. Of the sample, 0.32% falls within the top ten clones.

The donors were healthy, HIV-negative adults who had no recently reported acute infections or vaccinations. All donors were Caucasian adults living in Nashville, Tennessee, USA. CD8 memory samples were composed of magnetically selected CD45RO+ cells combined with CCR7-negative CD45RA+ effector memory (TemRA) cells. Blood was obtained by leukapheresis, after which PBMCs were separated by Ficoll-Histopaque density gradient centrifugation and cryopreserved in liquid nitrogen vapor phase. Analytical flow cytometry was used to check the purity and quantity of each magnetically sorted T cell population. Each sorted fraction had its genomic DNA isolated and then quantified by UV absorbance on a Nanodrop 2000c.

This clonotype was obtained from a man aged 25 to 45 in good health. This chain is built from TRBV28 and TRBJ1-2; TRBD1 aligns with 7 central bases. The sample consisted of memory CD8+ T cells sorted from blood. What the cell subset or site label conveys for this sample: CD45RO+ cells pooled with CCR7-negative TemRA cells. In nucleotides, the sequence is TGTGCCAGCAGTCCTCTGACAGGGGGCTACACCTTC. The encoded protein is CASSPLTGGYTF.